Here is one T cell receptor (beta chain) with its context. What it binds is not known. This entry belongs to a study of response to subunit inactivated influenza vaccine. TCRdb reprocessed the RT-PCR reads via MiXCR and lists one record per CDR3 protein. The sample records roughly 170,000 distinct CDR3 sequences, about 10% being singletons. This CDR3 has 16 amino acids. From germline, CDR1 is SGHRS and CDR2 YFSETQ. V was pared by 4 bases and J by 3 bases, with 9 bases of the junction left unmatched. Study results and limitations: Each seasonal influenza vaccination recruits few new T cells, the authors suggested.

The chain carries TRBV5-1 and TRBJ2-3; 9 nucleotides agree with TRBD2. This clonotype originated in a man in his fifties who received an inactivated influenza vaccine. Material: non-naive T cells sorted from PBMCs, obtained on the day of vaccination. Here the CDR3 DNA reads TGCGCCAGCAGCATCAGACAGGCGGGGGGGACAGATACGCAGTATTTT. This sequence encodes CASSIRQAGGTDTQYF.